This TCR beta chain was recovered during a study of CD8 T cells in cerebrospinal fluid in Alzheimer's disease. General observations from the study: Healthy subjects less often had a clone of at least 3% than Alzheimer's patients. EBV-specific clones were neither the most expanded nor enriched in Alzheimer's patients. EBV-specific TCRs in cerebrospinal fluid reportedly do not establish a causal EBV–Alzheimer's link.

A live/dead marker was used to sort live CSF cells for droplet sequencing. TCRdb processed the 10x single-cell sequencing reads again and assigns one entry to each CDR3 protein, with no DNA. The sample features roughly 800 distinct CDR3 sequences, with about a tenth in its top ten. Judged by frequency, this clonotype is medium-sized (0.01 to 0.1%). Its cognate antigen is unknown. The CDR3 contains 13 residues. Germline CDR1 and CDR2: MNHNS and SASEGT. The sample comprised cerebrospinal fluid. The source is a human donor with Parkinson's disease. The chain has TRBV6-1 and TRBJ1-5. This CDR3 is CATTLRVGQPQHF.